This TCR beta chain was captured in a study of lymphopenia after photon versus proton radiotherapy. Trimming left V 6 bases short and J 2 bases short, with 5 bases between. Germline values: CDR1 MDHEN, CDR2 SYDVKM. This CDR3 is built from 12 residues. Study results and caveats: Under photons, naive T cells and diversity fell while effector/memory populations rose. Oligoclonal CD8+ Temra expansion after nadir drove photon patients' diversity drop.

This clone occurred a few times. The antigen remains undetermined. Other DNA sequences in the same sample also yield this CDR3. Only in-frame clones appear in the TCRdb table, and some are missing; sequencing was by immunoSEQ multiplex PCR. The sample contains roughly 150,000 clones, around 85% of which appear only once. The sequencing here drew on peripheral blood, taken from a patient treated with photon-based radiotherapy. The chain couples TRBV28 to TRBJ1-5; D unclear. This receptor was taken from a man aged 50 to 60 with gastric cancer. Here the CDR3 DNA reads TGTGCCAGCAGGGGTGGCAATCAGCCCCAGCATTTT. It codes for CASRGGNQPQHF.